The 30 T cell receptor beta chains in this list originate from one sample, sequenced in a study of T cell responses to AZD1222 COVID-19 vaccine. TCRdb's copy holds only in-frame clones and misses some; the assay was immunoSEQ multiplex PCR. The sample holds roughly 83,000 clones; 86% are singletons and the top ten take 8.7%. The source material was peripheral blood, sampled on day 0 of AZD1222 vaccination. The receptor source for this set is an adult in good health.

The CDR3 region is CASSNWTVSGYGYTF. The DNA for the CDR3 is TGTGCCAGTAGTAACTGGACAGTCTCCGGCTATGGCTACACCTTC. The chain is built from TRBV19 and TRBJ1-2; the D gene is possibly TRBD1 (6 bases). The CDR3 spans 15 residues. V gave up 4 bases and J gave up 4 bases, with 16 bases separating them. Germline CDR1 and CDR2: LNHDA and SQIVND (reference sequence).

The chain links TRBV7-8 to TRBJ2-5; 7 positions agree with TRBD2. Germline V gene sequence: CDR1 SGHVS, CDR2 FQNEAQ. The CDR3 is 15 amino acids. Trimming cost V 5 bases and J 4 bases; bases outside gene matches: 10. In DNA form, the CDR3 reads TGTGCCAGCAGCCCCGATCGCGGGAGTCTAGAGACCCAGTACTTC. Residues: CASSPDRGSLETQYF.

The chain joins TRBV14 to TRBJ2-5; TRBD1 aligns across 8 bases. The CDR3 contains 16 residues. V dropped 1 base and J dropped 5; count of bases not matched to a gene: 9. Germline V gene sequence: CDR1 SGHDN, CDR2 FVKESK. CDR3: CASSQGARGRDETQYF. DNA of the CDR3: TGTGCCAGCAGCCAAGGAGCCAGGGGGCGTGATGAGACCCAGTACTTC.

V and J are TRBV11-2 and TRBJ2-3; no reliable D call. The germline V gene has CDR1 SGHAT and CDR2 FQNNGV. Trimming removed 5 bases at V and 7 bases at J, with 10 bases between. The CDR3 runs to 12 residues. This CDR3 reads CASSPPLNTQYF. The CDR3 nucleotides read TGTGCCAGCAGCCCACCCCTGAATACGCAGTATTTT.

V usage is TRBV19 and J usage is TRBJ2-1, with 9 nucleotides matching TRBD1. V was clipped by 5 bases and J by 4 bases; unmatched bases: 6. Germline V gene data show CDR1 as LNHDA and CDR2 as SQIVND (reference sequence). The CDR3 sequence is 15 residues long. DNA of the CDR3: TGTGCCAGTAGTCTTGGACAGGGGCCTTACAATGAGCAGTTCTTC. This translates into CASSLGQGPYNEQFF.

This clone came up once. The chain combines TRBV7-8 with TRBJ1-6, with a possible D match to TRBD1 (6 bases). V was cut by 5 bases and J by 6 bases, with 14 bases left in between. The CDR3 is made up of 15 amino acids. The V gene's germline CDR1 is SGHVS and CDR2 FQNEAQ. The CDR3 region is CASSGRGDTNSPLHF. The CDR3 DNA reads TGTGCCAGCAGCGGGAGGGGGGACACTAATTCACCCCTCCACTTT. The full variable domain, in which reference TRBV7-8 and TRBJ1-6 provide the parts outside the CDR3, is GAGVSQSPRYKVAKRGQDVALRCDPISGHVSLFWYQQALGQGPEFLTYFQNEAQLDKSGLPSDRFFAERPEGSVSTLKIQRTQQEDSAVYLCASSGRGDTNSPLHFGNGTRLTVT.

The rearrangement uses TRBV4-2 and TRBJ2-1, with 7 nucleotides matching TRBD1. The V and J ends lost 4 bases and 4 bases, in that order; junction bases with no gene match: 4. The CDR3 contains 14 residues. Germline V gives CDR1 LGHNA, CDR2 YNFKEQ. The CDR3 bases are TGTGCCAGCAGCCTAGGACAGGCGTACAATGAGCAGTTCTTC. The encoded protein is CASSLGQAYNEQFF.

V usage is TRBV5-1 and J usage is TRBJ1-6; possible D gene TRBD1, 6 bases. Trimming took 0 bases from V and 8 from J, leaving 12 bases between them. The CDR3 extends over 15 amino acids. Germline CDR1 reads SGHRS; CDR2 reads YFSETQ. The CDR3 protein is CASSLVEGGDSPLHF. CDR3 sequence (DNA): TGCGCCAGCAGCTTGGTGGAGGGGGGGGATTCACCCCTCCACTTT.

This sequence joins TRBV3-1 (or the pseudogene TRBV3-2) and TRBJ1-2; D not certain. The CDR3 is 15 residues long. The V gene's germline CDR1 is LGHDT and CDR2 YNNKEL (reference sequence). V was clipped by 0 bases and J by 2 bases, with 10 bases between them. DNA of the CDR3: TGTGCCAGCAGCCAAGAACCTGTCAGGAACTATGGCTACACCTTC. This codes for CASSQEPVRNYGYTF.

The chain employs TRBV11-2 and TRBJ1-3; D is unresolved. V lost 1 base to trimming and J lost 0 bases, with 10 bases between them. Germline V gene data show CDR1 as SGHAT and CDR2 as FQNNGV. This CDR3 comprises 16 residues. The CDR3 region has the DNA TGTGCCAGCAGCTTAGTGGGAGGGAACTCTGGAAACACCATATATTTT. As protein: CASSLVGGNSGNTIYF.

This chain joins TRBV27 and TRBJ2-5, with D unresolved. In germline, CDR1 is MNHEY, CDR2 SMNVEV (reference sequence). Trimming cost V 0 bases and J 9 bases, with 5 bases left between them. The CDR3 spans 11 residues. Here the CDR3 reads CASSLSGAQYF. The CDR3, as DNA: TGTGCCAGCAGTTTATCTGGGGCCCAGTACTTC.

The V gene is TRBV5-6, the J gene TRBJ2-1, with D uncertain. CDR3 length equals 12 residues. V was shortened by 7 bases and J by 7 bases, with 12 bases between the two germline ends. The germline V gene encodes CDR1 SGHDT and CDR2 YYEEEE. The CDR3 region is CASGVMENEQFF. CDR3 bases: TGTGCCAGCGGGGTAATGGAGAATGAGCAGTTCTTC.

The chain is built from TRBV6-5 and TRBJ2-1; D not resolved. Germline V gene lookup returns CDR1 MNHEY and CDR2 SVGAGI. Trimming left V 0 bases short and J 6 bases short, with 6 bases between. The CDR3 covers 13 residues. The CDR3 is CASSYSNPNEQFF. The CDR3 DNA reads as TGTGCCAGCAGTTACTCGAACCCCAATGAGCAGTTCTTC.

The chain links TRBV6-4 to TRBJ2-3, with 12 bases that match TRBD2. The germline CDR1 and CDR2 sequences are MRHNA and SNTAGT. V lost 6 bases to trimming and J lost 4 bases; unmatched junction nucleotides: 5. There are 15 residues in the CDR3. The CDR3 DNA reads TGTGCCAGCAGCAGGACTAGCGGGAAGGCAGATACGCAGTATTTT. The encoded protein is CASSRTSGKADTQYF.

This chain connects TRBV9 to TRBJ2-3; D is ambiguous. Trimming removed 3 bases at V and 0 bases at J, with 11 bases between. This CDR3 has 15 amino acids. The germline gives CDR1 SGDLS, CDR2 YYNGEE. The CDR3 loop is CASSEHRVSTDTQYF. DNA for the CDR3: TGTGCCAGCAGCGAACATAGGGTTAGCACAGATACGCAGTATTTT.

The J gene is TRBJ2-7, the V gene TRBV10-2; the D is unclear. CDR1 is WSHSY and CDR2 is SAAADI in the germline V gene. This CDR3 has 13 residues. Trimming shortened V by 8 bases and J by 4 bases, and 15 bases separated the two germline ends. CDR3 protein: CASSALPGYEQYF. CDR3 DNA: TGCGCCAGCTCCGCTCTCCCCGGTTACGAGCAGTACTTC.

The CDR3 coding sequence is TGTGCCAGCAGCCCGCCGGGACAATTCTCACCCGAGCAGTACTTC. It encodes CASSPPGQFSPEQYF. The chain couples TRBV9 to TRBJ2-7; possible D gene TRBD1, 6 bases. The CDR3 extends over 15 amino acids. Germline assignment: CDR1 SGDLS and CDR2 YYNGEE. The V and J ends lost 4 bases and 6 bases respectively, with 20 bases between them.

In nucleotides, the CDR3 is TGCGCCAGCAGCCAAGATCCCAGCACAGATACGCAGTATTTT. This translates into CASSQDPSTDTQYF. The chain is built from TRBV4-1 and TRBJ2-3; the D is unclear. This CDR3 region has 14 residues. The V end lost 0 bases, the J end lost 0 bases, and 4 bases lay between the germline ends. Germline assignment: CDR1 MGHRA and CDR2 YSYEKL.

This chain connects TRBV11-2 to TRBJ2-3, with 10 positions matching TRBD2. The trim removed 1 base at V and 3 bases at J, leaving 10 bases unmatched. This CDR3 spans 18 amino acids. Germline V gene data show CDR1 as SGHAT and CDR2 as FQNNGV. CDR3 in amino acids: CASSLGAGGRSGTDTQYF. CDR3 in DNA: TGTGCCAGCAGCTTAGGAGCGGGGGGGCGGTCGGGAACAGATACGCAGTATTTT.

The chain joins TRBV28 to TRBJ1-5; maybe TRBD1 (5 bases). CDR1 and CDR2 (germline): MDHEN, SYDVKM. The V end lost 5 bases, the J end lost 8 bases, and 28 bases lay between the germline ends. CDR3 length equals 18 residues. The CDR3 sequence: CASSPFWPLRGGRKPQHF. The CDR3 bases are TGTGCCAGCAGTCCCTTTTGGCCATTAAGGGGTGGGCGAAAGCCCCAGCATTTT.

V and J are TRBV2 and TRBJ1-4; tentative D call: TRBD1 (6 bases). With 4 bases removed from V and 8 bases from J, the gap between germline ends came to 17 bases. The CDR3 has 15 residues. CDR1 SNHLY and CDR2 FYNNEI come from the germline V gene. The CDR3 here is CASSANWGAGEKLFF. Written as DNA, the CDR3 is TGTGCCAGCAGTGCGAACTGGGGGGCGGGAGAAAAACTGTTTTTT.

This rearrangement joins TRBV6-5 to TRBJ2-5; the match to TRBD2 covers 9 bases. The CDR3 has 14 amino acids. The V and J ends lost 7 bases and 5 bases, in that order; junction bases with no gene match: 8. Germline loops: CDR1 MNHEY, CDR2 SVGAGI. CDR3: CASTGGLARETQYF. CDR3 nucleotides: TGTGCCAGCACCGGGGGACTAGCAAGGGAGACCCAGTACTTC.

The rearrangement joins TRBV6-2 or TRBV6-3 to TRBJ2-3; possible D gene TRBD2, 6 bases. CDR1 is MNHEY, CDR2 SVGEGT, per germline. Trimming took 5 bases from V and 4 from J, leaving 13 bases between them. This CDR3 comprises 14 residues. The chain's CDR3 is CASSPAGFADTQYF. The CDR3 DNA reads TGTGCCAGCAGTCCAGCGGGTTTCGCAGATACGCAGTATTTT.

About this clone itself: At one end the junction does not follow the germline gene, possibly because of a read error. The V and J genes are TRBV7-9 and TRBJ1-1, with TRBD1 matching over 9 bases. CDR1 SEHNR and CDR2 FQNEAQ come from the germline V gene (reference sequence). CDR3 length equals 15 residues. The CDR3 protein is CASSFAGTGNPEAFF. The CDR3 DNA reads TGTGCCAGCAGCTTCGCCGGGACAGGGAACCCTGAAGCTTTCTTT.

The chain has TRBV3-1 (or the pseudogene TRBV3-2) and TRBJ2-5, with 8 bases aligning to TRBD1. CDR3 size: 16 residues. CDR1 is LGHDT and CDR2 is YNNKEL in the germline V gene (reference sequence). V lost 0 bases, J lost 1 base, and 4 bases stayed unmatched. CDR3 sequence (DNA): TGTGCCAGCAGCCAAGATGGCAGGGGGCTCCAAGAGACCCAGTACTTC. It yields the protein CASSQDGRGLQETQYF.

The chain carries TRBV3-1 (or the pseudogene TRBV3-2) and TRBJ2-2; D assignment may be TRBD1 or TRBD2 (5 bases each). CDR3 length equals 13 residues. Deletions cut 3 bases from V and 7 bases from J, with 9 bases between. Germline CDR1 LGHDT, CDR2 YNNKEL (reference sequence). CDR3 sequence (DNA): TGTGCCAGCAGCCAGGGGGTGGTCGGGGAGCTGTTTTTT. This translates into CASSQGVVGELFF.

This sequence joins TRBV2 and TRBJ1-6, with D hard to call. Germline-derived CDR1 and CDR2 are SNHLY and FYNNEI. This CDR3 has 13 residues. V was trimmed by 7 bases and J by 4 bases, leaving 8 bases between them. Written as DNA, the CDR3 is TGTGCCAGCAAACAGACATATAATTCACCCCTCCACTTT. Translated, it gives CASKQTYNSPLHF.

V is TRBV12-3 or TRBV12-4 and J is TRBJ2-5; D might be TRBD1 (6 bases). Trimming left V 7 bases short and J 5 bases short, with 14 bases between. The CDR3 spans 13 residues. CDR3 residues: CASMTQGGETQYF. The CDR3 DNA follows: TGTGCCAGCATGACACAGGGTGGGGAGACCCAGTACTTC.

V is TRBV6-2 or TRBV6-3 and J is TRBJ2-5; D might be TRBD1 (5 bases). The CDR3 is made up of 15 amino acids. V was trimmed by 2 bases and J by 5 bases, leaving 15 bases between them. Germline V gene sequence: CDR1 MNHEY, CDR2 SVGEGT. The CDR3 protein is CASSYGDSSVETQYF. Here the CDR3 DNA reads TGTGCCAGCAGTTACGGTGACAGCAGCGTGGAGACCCAGTACTTC.

The gene calls are TRBV5-1 and TRBJ1-6; 7 bases map to TRBD1. The CDR3 has 16 residues. CDR1 is SGHRS and CDR2 is YFSETQ in the germline V gene. Trimming removed 6 bases from V and 0 bases from J; junction bases left unmatched: 6. The CDR3 coding sequence is TGCGCCAGCACAAGGGACAGCCGCTCCTATAATTCACCCCTCCACTTT. Amino acids: CASTRDSRSYNSPLHF.